This T cell receptor (beta chain) comes out of a study of regulatory T cells in long-lasting Graves disease. Study-wide background: Graves' patients with a new diagnosis had received antithyroid drugs under 3 months. The study's findings and limits: Persistent disease preferred TRBV28, TRBJ1-2 and TRBJ2-5; new disease, TRBV20-1 and TRBJ2-1.

Described time point: newly diagnosed GD, antithyroid drugs for less than 3 months. After RNA was extracted from PBMCs, the TCR library was made from it. Investigators report Graves' disease was diagnosed under American Thyroid Association guidelines. Germline loops: CDR1 SEHNR, CDR2 FQNEAQ (reference sequence). The CDR3 sequence is 15 residues long. The junction had 2 bases not matched to a gene; V was cut back by 2 bases and J by 3 bases. Many counts were recorded for this clonotype. The antigen is undetermined. Sequencing libraries for TCR beta were prepared with iRepertoire HTBI primers and Arm-PCR of CDR3 regions. One entry per CDR3 protein, called by TCRdb with MiXCR from the multiplex PCR reads. The sample lists about 450,000 distinct CDR3 sequences, around 17% occurring once. This sample was also put to use in a study of T cells in Graves' hyperthyroidism and ophthalmopathy.

The input for sequencing was peripheral blood mononuclear cells (PBMCs), taken at new diagnosis, from a patient treated with antithyroid drugs. The chain has TRBV7-9 and TRBJ2-3, with TRBD2 matching 10 bases. The receptor's source is a woman aged 25 to 39 with Graves disease. The CDR3, as DNA: TGTGCCAGCAGCTTACTAGCGGGAGAAACAGATACGCAGTATTTT. This encodes CASSLLAGETDTQYF.